What follows is one TCR beta chain and its context. From the germline J gene comes the end of the CDR3, since the read stops 3 residues before it. This CDR3 is built from 14 residues. CDR1 is DFQATT and CDR2 is SNEGSKA in the germline V gene (reference sequence). After removal of 3 bases from V and 4 bases from J, the junction contained 6 bases not matched to a gene. Generated by immunoSEQ multiplex PCR, the TCRdb table keeps only in-frame clones and is missing some. The sample's table shows just over 20,000 clones. This record comes from a study of T cells in women clearing cervical HPV infection. Study-wide context: Control women cleared a single incident HPV16 infection within 12 months. Case blood was drawn when the lesion was first found; control blood after infection became undetectable. HLA type stays a possible confounder, typing being limited.

Sequences were obtained from blood buffy coat. The sequence was collected from a woman aged 18 to 75 with a cervical HPV16 infection that either progressed to CIN3+ or cleared (not recorded which). The chain employs TRBV20-1 and TRBJ2-7; 10 nucleotides agree with TRBD1. CDR3 amino acids: CSASGTGEGYEQYF. The CDR3 bases that were read are TGCAGTGCTAGTGGGACAGGGGAGGGTTACGAG.